Here is one T cell receptor beta chain with its context. Its specificity is unknown. The sample comes from a study of response to subunit inactivated influenza vaccine. The study's findings and limits: Each seasonal influenza vaccination recruits few new T cells, the authors suggested.

This CDR3 has 15 amino acids. Trimming took off 4 bases at V and 7 bases at J, with 18 bases between the two ends. Germline V lookup: CDR1 SGHDT, CDR2 YYEEEE. TCRdb processed the RT-PCR reads anew with MiXCR; each CDR3 protein has one entry. The table lists about 620,000 distinct CDR3 sequences, about 10% of them singletons. The source is a man aged 45-65 years who received an inactivated influenza vaccine. The sample was PBMCs from blood, taken on the day of vaccination. This sequence joins TRBV5-6 and TRBJ1-5, with D possibly being TRBD1 (6 bases). The CDR3 sequence: CASSIQGLRMQPQHF. In nucleotides, the CDR3 is TGTGCCAGCAGCATCCAGGGGCTCCGGATGCAGCCCCAGCATTTT.